Listed below are T cell receptor beta chains from one sample, sequenced in a study of vaccination effects on CD4 cells after COVID-19. These receptors lack a known antigen. Assay: immunoSEQ multiplex PCR; the TCRdb copy retains only in-frame clones and omits some. Here the sample spans 55,000 to 75,000 clones, 60% to 80% being singletons. This sample comprised CD4+ T cells from PBMCs cultured with HCoV-NL63 spike peptides, obtained before COVID-19 vaccination. These receptors originate from a human donor who received a COVID-19 vaccine. Each CDR3 is given with its conserved first and last residue. A D gene is named only where the DNA matches it firmly. The listing skips clone size in some rows; elsewhere it reads once, few, many or a size class.

v_call	clone_size	d_call	j_call	cdr3_nt	cdr3_aa
TRBV30	-	-	TRBJ1-4	TGTGCCTGGACAGGGAGTAATGAAAAACTGTTTTTT	CAWTGSNEKLFF
TRBV29-1	-	-	TRBJ2-5	TGCAGCGTAGCCGGTGACGCAACGGGAGAGACCCAGTACTTC	CSVAGDATGETQYF
TRBV4-2	-	-	TRBJ2-5	TGTGCCAGCAGCCCACACGCCTTACAAGAGACCCAGTACTTC	CASSPHALQETQYF
TRBV7-9	-	-	TRBJ2-3	TGTGCCAGCAGCGCCCATACAGGCACAGATACGCAGTATTTT	CASSAHTGTDTQYF
TRBV24-1	-	-	TRBJ2-1	TGTGCCACCAGTGAGTCGGACAGTGGGGGCAATGAGCAGTTCTTC	CATSESDSGGNEQFF
TRBV7-9	-	-	TRBJ1-6	TGTGCCAGCAGCTTAGTAGGGACGGGGGACTCACCCCTCCACTTT	CASSLVGTGDSPLHF
TRBV5-1	few	-	TRBJ1-6	TGCGCCAGCAGCTCAGGATCTTACGGCTCACCCCTCCACTTT	CASSSGSYGSPLHF
TRBV2	-	-	TRBJ1-2	TGTGCCAGCAGTGAACAGGGATGGGTTGGCTACACCTTC	CASSEQGWVGYTF
TRBV18	-	TRBD2	TRBJ2-3	TGTGCCAGCTCCGAGACTAGCCTGGCAGATACGCAGTATTTT	CASSETSLADTQYF
TRBV28	-	TRBD1	TRBJ1-2	TGTGCCAGCAGTTTCCCGCAGGGGGGACCTAACTATGGCTACACCTTC	CASSFPQGGPNYGYTF
TRBV18	-	-	TRBJ1-1	TGTGCCAGCTCACCAGGTGGGAACACTGAAGCTTTCTTT	CASSPGGNTEAFF
TRBV7-9	few	-	TRBJ2-2	TGTGCCAGCAGCTTGGGGGTCAACACCGGGGAGCTGTTTTTT	CASSLGVNTGELFF
TRBV5-1	-	-	TRBJ2-5	TGCGCCAGCAGCTCGATGAGGGACTTGTACCAAGAGACCCAGTACTTC	CASSSMRDLYQETQYF
TRBV29-1	-	-	TRBJ1-2	TGCAGCGTTGGACAGATATCCTATGGCTACACCTTC	CSVGQISYGYTF
TRBV5-1	few	-	TRBJ2-5	TGCGCCAGCAGCTTGGGACAGCCTCCCGGGGGGACCCAGTACTTC	CASSLGQPPGGTQYF
TRBV4-3	-	-	TRBJ2-1	TGCGCCAGCAGCCAGGGCAGGATCTACAATGAGCAGTTCTTC	CASSQGRIYNEQFF
TRBV11-2	-	TRBD2	TRBJ2-5	TGTGCCAGCAGTCGTTTCGGGGGGGCACGGGAGACCCAGTACTTC	CASSRFGGARETQYF
TRBV6-5	once	-	TRBJ2-3	TGTGCCAGCAGTAGGGTAGGTGCAGATACGCAGTATTTT	CASSRVGADTQYF
TRBV27	-	-	TRBJ2-3	TGTGCCAGTTCCGGCCTAGCCCAGAACACAGATACGCAGTATTTT	CASSGLAQNTDTQYF
TRBV7-2	-	TRBD2	TRBJ2-3	TGTGCCAGCAGCCCCGGACTAGCGGGGGCCACAGATACGCAGTATTTT	CASSPGLAGATDTQYF
TRBV9	few	-	TRBJ1-6	TGTGCCAGCAGCGTTCAGGGGTCAAATTCACCCCTCCACTTT	CASSVQGSNSPLHF
TRBV14	-	TRBD2	TRBJ2-5	TGTGCCAGCAGCCAGGATTCCGGGACTAGACAAGAGACCCAGTACTTC	CASSQDSGTRQETQYF
TRBV18	-	-	TRBJ1-4	TGTGCCAGCTCACCATCCTCCGGGTTCACTAATGAAAAACTGTTTTTT	CASSPSSGFTNEKLFF
TRBV11-2	-	TRBD1	TRBJ2-3	TGTGCCAGCAGTTCAAGGACAGGGGTAACAGATACGCAGTATTTT	CASSSRTGVTDTQYF
TRBV7-3	-	TRBD2	TRBJ2-3	TGTGCCAGCAGCCGACTAGCGGGGCATTTTGATACGCAGTATTTT	CASSRLAGHFDTQYF
TRBV5-1	-	TRBD2	TRBJ2-3	TGCGCCAGCAGCTCGCTAGCGGGGGGGCTCGCAGATACGCAGTATTTT	CASSSLAGGLADTQYF
TRBV27	-	-	TRBJ2-2	TGTGCCAGCAGTTGGTCAGCCACCACCGGGGAGCTGTTTTTT	CASSWSATTGELFF
TRBV18	once	TRBD1	TRBJ2-5	TGTGCCAGCTCACCACCCTCGACAGGGGGAGAGACCCAGTACTTC	CASSPPSTGGETQYF